This entry is about one TCR beta chain. Its target is not known. This specimen belongs to a study of cytomegalovirus exposure and HLA in healthy donors. Study-level information: Among the roughly 400 donors who were genotyped, about 80% fell in the genetic ancestry cluster that is associated with self-reported Caucasian donors. Overall study results and limits: Approximately 18,000 TCR beta sequences were associated with HLA alleles at 0.05 false discovery rate in a later analysis.

Primers included in the PCR were 60 Vbeta and 13 Jbeta primers. The repertoire was sequenced with immunoSEQ multiplex PCR; TCRdb's copy has only in-frame clones and lacks some. The repertoire holds fewer than 45,000 clones, around 70% seen once, with about 3.2% in the top ten. Germline loops: CDR1 SGHTA, CDR2 FQGNSA. The length of the CDR3 is 13 residues. V was cut by 3 bases and J by 2 bases, with 6 bases left in between. Material for sequencing was PBMCs. This TCR came from a woman in her twenties or thirties in good health and CMV-seronegative. The rearrangement links TRBV7-2 to TRBJ2-3; D ambiguous. The CDR3 loop reads CASSFLYTDTQYF. The CDR3 DNA reads TGTGCCAGCAGCTTCCTCTACACAGATACGCAGTATTTT.